This T cell receptor (beta chain) emerged from a study of beta chain features in type 1 diabetes. Details on this clone: Its target is not known.

Investigators reverse transcribed all isolated RNA, so they sequenced expressed TCRB transcripts. This table comes from immunoSEQ multiplex PCR, and its TCRdb copy is limited to in-frame clones, with some not included. Of around 250,000 clones detected, roughly 13% appear once; the ten largest clones hold approximately 0.021%. The germline V gene encodes CDR1 MGHDK and CDR2 SYGVNS. This CDR3 has 11 residues. The V end was cut by 3 bases, the J end by 2 bases, with 2 bases between. Study-level points and caveats: TCRB CDR3s were moderately but significantly shorter in Type 1 diabetes patients in all four CD4+ subsets.

This TCR came from a man younger than 45 with type 1 diabetes. This chain uses TRBV25-1 with TRBJ2-7; no clear D. The sample was naive CD4+ T cells from blood. CDR3 sequence reads: CASSDTYEQYF. The CDR3 DNA reads as TGTGCCAGCAGTGACACCTACGAGCAGTACTTC.